The 23 T cell receptor beta chains listed next were all sequenced from one sample in a study of blood T cells in healthy people across ages. With a J-beta primer mix and a sample-barcoded 5' primer, a second PCR ran about 7 to 12 cycles. From the 5' RACE reads, TCRdb called clonotypes with MiXCR, one entry per CDR3 protein. Counted here are 1 million or so distinct CDR3 sequences, under 55% occurring once; the ten biggest clones make up 15% to 20%. Sequenced sample: blood. These receptor sequences come from a woman aged 55-69 years in good health.

The V gene is TRBV4-1, the J gene TRBJ2-4, with D hard to call. Germline CDR1 and CDR2: MGHRA and YSYEKL. Trimming took off 2 bases at V and 0 bases at J, with 14 bases between the two ends. This CDR3 contains 17 residues. CDR3 loop: CASSQNQILLAKNIQYF. The CDR3 DNA follows: TGCGCCAGCAGCCAAAACCAAATACTTCTAGCCAAAAACATTCAGTACTTC.

The rearrangement uses TRBV7-3 and TRBJ2-3; D might be TRBD2 (6 bases). This CDR3 has 17 amino acids. Trimming removed 1 base from V and 3 bases from J, with 17 bases in between. Germline CDR1 is SGHTA and CDR2 is FQGTGA. Written as DNA, the CDR3 is TGTGCCAGCAGCTTAAAAGGGAAAGCGGGCGGGACAGATACGCAGTATTTT. Protein sequence: CASSLKGKAGGTDTQYF.

The V gene is TRBV9, the J gene TRBJ2-7; 13 bases agree with TRBD2. This CDR3 spans 15 amino acids. J lost 7 bases, V lost 4 bases, and 8 bases had no gene match. Germline lookup yields CDR1 SGDLS and CDR2 YYNGEE. CDR3 nucleotides: TGTGCCAGCAGCCCACTGGGACTAGCGGGGATAGAGCAGTACTTC. This sequence encodes CASSPLGLAGIEQYF.

In the case of this clonotype: This may come from a read error, since a much larger clone is one base off. The gene calls are TRBV5-1 and TRBJ2-1; TRBD2 might be the D (5 bases). The V end lost 4 bases, the J end lost 13 bases, and 15 bases lay between the germline ends. The CDR3 runs 12 residues. Germline assignment: CDR1 SGHRS and CDR2 YFSETQ. CDR3 sequence: CASSGGVETQFF. The CDR3 DNA is TGCGCCAGCAGCGGAGGAGTGGAGACCCAGTTCTTC.

CDR3 nucleotide sequence: TGTGCTAGTGGTTTCGGAGGATCCGGGGAGCTGTTTTTT. Amino acids: CASGFGGSGELFF. This chain connects TRBV12-5 to TRBJ2-2; D might be TRBD2 (5 bases). There are 13 residues in the CDR3. The germline gives CDR1 LGHNT, CDR2 FRNRAP. Trimming took off 3 bases at V and 6 bases at J, with 8 bases between the two ends.

The chain recombines TRBV7-9 with TRBJ2-5, with 7 bases lining up with TRBD1. Per the germline V gene, CDR1 is SEHNR and CDR2 is FQNEAQ (reference sequence). V dropped 7 bases and J dropped 2; count of bases not matched to a gene: 16. The CDR3 runs 17 residues. The CDR3, as DNA: TGTGCCAGCACTCGGGAAAGACAGGGTCCGGGACAAGAGACCCAGTACTTC. As protein: CASTRERQGPGQETQYF.

This chain links TRBV29-1 with TRBJ1-2; D gene ambiguous. Germline CDR1 and CDR2: SQVTM and ANQGSEA. The length of the CDR3 is 11 residues. CDR3 sequence: CGATPGGLHTF. The CDR3 nucleotides read TGCGGCGCAACCCCAGGCGGGCTCCACACCTTC. The full variable domain, in which reference TRBV29-1 and TRBJ1-2 provide the parts outside the CDR3, is SAVISQKPSRDICQRGTSLTIQCQVDSQVTMMFWYRQQPGQSLTLIATANQGSEATYESGFVIDKFPISRPNLTFSTLTVSNMSPEDSSIYLCGATPGGLHTFGSGTRLTVV.

This chain connects TRBV5-1 to TRBJ2-5; D remains unclear. Germline V gene lookup returns CDR1 SGHRS and CDR2 YFSETQ. Trimming cost V 4 bases and J 11 bases, with 18 bases left between them. The CDR3 is 13 amino acids. CDR3 bases: TGCGCCAGCAGCCCAAGCGTTCGAGGTGAGCAGTACTTC. Encoded protein: CASSPSVRGEQYF.

The chain couples TRBV6-5 to TRBJ2-5; D perhaps matches TRBD1 (5 bases). The CDR3 sequence is 13 residues long. Germline CDR1 is MNHEY and CDR2 is SVGAGI. Trimming removed 6 bases at V and 3 bases at J, with 11 bases between. The CDR3 nucleotides read TGTGCCAGCAGCAGACAGCAAAAAGAGACCCAGTACTTC. Its translation is CASSRQQKETQYF.

The CDR3 sequence: CASPRRTYGYTF. The DNA for the CDR3 is TGTGCCAGCCCGCGTCGGACCTATGGCTACACCTTC. V gene TRBV7-2 combines with J gene TRBJ1-2, with D uncertain. V was trimmed by 8 bases and J by 4 bases, leaving 11 bases between them. The length of the CDR3 is 12 residues. From germline, CDR1 is SGHTA and CDR2 FQGNSA.

This chain connects TRBV24-1 to TRBJ2-2; possible D gene TRBD2, 6 bases. The germline V gene encodes CDR1 KGHDR and CDR2 SFDVKD. V gave up 5 bases and J gave up 5 bases, with 11 bases separating them. This CDR3 comprises 14 residues. The CDR3 spells CATSANSGTGELFF. CDR3 nucleotide sequence: TGTGCCACCAGTGCGAATAGCGGAACCGGGGAGCTGTTTTTT.

The chain joins TRBV20-1 to TRBJ1-1; D not resolved. V gave up 0 bases and J gave up 5 bases, with 13 bases separating them. CDR3 size: 14 residues. Looked up from germline, CDR1 is DFQATT and CDR2 is SNEGSKA (reference sequence). The CDR3 region is CSARDGRVRTEAFF. CDR3 DNA: TGCAGTGCTAGAGATGGGAGGGTGAGGACTGAAGCTTTCTTT.

The chain couples TRBV6-2 or TRBV6-3 to TRBJ2-7, with 11 bases fitting TRBD1. The CDR3 contains 19 residues. V dropped 6 bases and J dropped 3; count of bases not matched to a gene: 19. CDR1 and CDR2 (germline): MNHEY, SVGEGT. This CDR3 is CASRGLRTGGRREGYEQYF. The CDR3 bases are TGTGCCAGCAGAGGCCTCCGGACAGGGGGCCGGCGGGAGGGCTACGAGCAGTACTTC.

The chain employs TRBV7-6 and TRBJ2-3, with a weak D call TRBD1 (6 bases). This CDR3 is 18 amino acids long. Trimming pared 2 bases from V and 4 bases from J, leaving 22 bases between. CDR1 SGHVS and CDR2 FNYEAQ come from the germline V gene. CDR3: CASSLKPPEGRGSDTQYF. The DNA for the CDR3 is TGTGCCAGCAGCTTAAAACCCCCTGAGGGCAGGGGATCAGATACGCAGTATTTT.

This clonotype was detected only a few times. The chain combines TRBV7-2 with TRBJ1-2; D remains ambiguous. With 4 bases removed from V and 8 bases from J, the gap between germline ends came to 20 bases. Germline V CDR1 and CDR2: SGHTA, FQGNSA. The CDR3 runs to 15 residues. CDR3 residues: CASSYQPIGRGGYTF. In nucleotides, the CDR3 is TGTGCCAGCAGCTACCAACCAATAGGGCGTGGCGGCTACACCTTC.

This clonotype has more than one count but fewer than ten. V gene TRBV5-5 combines with J gene TRBJ2-3, with D perhaps matching TRBD2 (6 bases). The germline gives CDR1 SGHKS, CDR2 YYEKEE (reference sequence). The CDR3 has 14 residues. V lost 7 bases to trimming and J lost 8 bases, with 20 bases between them. This CDR3 is CASGRDSDRCTQYF. The CDR3 DNA reads as TGTGCCAGCGGCCGGGACTCCGACCGATGTACGCAGTATTTT.

The gene calls are TRBV5-1 and TRBJ2-7; a possible D gene is TRBD2 (6 bases). CDR1 is SGHRS, CDR2 YFSETQ, per germline. Trimming pared 4 bases from V and 7 bases from J, leaving 24 bases between. CDR3 size: 16 residues. The CDR3 bases are TGCGCCAGCAGCCCTCGTCTCGGGGACTTCTACAATGAGCAGTACTTC. Its protein is CASSPRLGDFYNEQYF.

This chain connects TRBV27 to TRBJ2-4, with TRBD1 as a possible D gene (6 bases). TRBJ2-7 matches the DNA end more closely, so the J call is doubtful. The CDR3 spans 13 residues. Germline-derived CDR1 and CDR2 are MNHEY and SMNVEV (reference sequence). The CDR3 DNA is TGTGCCAGCAGGCATTCAGGGGTACACGAGCAGTACTTC. Protein: CASRHSGVHEQYF.

The rearrangement joins TRBV5-5 to TRBJ2-1; 9 bases match TRBD1. Germline V lookup: CDR1 SGHKS, CDR2 YYEKEE (reference sequence). This CDR3 region has 13 residues. With 1 base clipped from V and 8 bases from J, the junction kept 1 base outside the gene matches. The CDR3 loop is CASSLWDRDEQFF. The CDR3 DNA is TGTGCCAGCAGCTTGTGGGACAGGGATGAGCAGTTCTTC.

The J gene is TRBJ2-2, the V gene TRBV9; the D is unclear. Germline CDR1 and CDR2: SGDLS and YYNGEE. Trimming stripped 0 bases from V and 6 bases from J, with 3 bases between. This CDR3 has 12 residues. The DNA for the CDR3 is TGTGCCAGCAGCGTAGATTCCGGGGAGCTGTTTTTT. Protein: CASSVDSGELFF.

The chain carries TRBV18 and TRBJ1-2; 10 bases line up with TRBD1. Germline V gene data show CDR1 as KGHSH and CDR2 as LQKENI. The CDR3 consists of 15 residues. The ends lost 3 bases at V and 5 bases at J; junction bases unmatched: 6. DNA of the CDR3: TGTGCCAGCTCACCGGACGGACAGGGGGGATATGGCTACACCTTC. Translated, it gives CASSPDGQGGYGYTF.

This chain links TRBV11-2 with TRBJ2-6; D might be TRBD1 (6 bases). Between the trimmed V and J ends, which lost 5 bases and 0 bases, there was a span of 17 bases. The CDR3 spans 18 residues. CDR1 is SGHAT and CDR2 is FQNNGV in the germline V gene. CDR3 DNA sequence: TGTGCCAGCAGCCCCCGGAACAGGGCCGACTCTGGGGCCAACGTCCTGACTTTC. It codes for CASSPRNRADSGANVLTF.

The chain has TRBV7-3 and TRBJ2-7; a weak D match, TRBD1 (6 bases). The V end lost 2 bases, the J end lost 3 bases, and 11 bases lay between the germline ends. Per germline, CDR1 SGHTA and CDR2 FQGTGA. The CDR3 extends over 14 amino acids. The CDR3 here is CASSLSPGDYEQYF. CDR3 nucleotide sequence: TGTGCCAGCAGCTTATCCCCAGGGGACTACGAGCAGTACTTC.